This entry lists 30 T cell receptor beta chains sequenced from one sample in a study of T cell responses to AZD1222 COVID-19 vaccine. Here immunoSEQ multiplex PCR was the method, and the copy in TCRdb shows in-frame clones only, minus some. The sample has under 150,000 clones; 92% are singletons. The material was peripheral blood, obtained on day 0 of AZD1222 vaccination. The receptors derive from an adult in good health.

The chain recombines TRBV19 with TRBJ2-7; D may be TRBD2 (5 bases). Germline V gene lookup returns CDR1 LNHDA and CDR2 SQIVND (reference sequence). V gave up 3 bases and J gave up 2 bases, with 17 bases separating them. CDR3 length equals 16 residues. The CDR3 nucleotides read TGTGCCAGTAGTATCGGGCGGGCATTCTCCCCCTACGAGCAGTACTTC. Protein product: CASSIGRAFSPYEQYF.

The chain uses TRBV7-6 and TRBJ2-2; D is unclear. CDR3 length: 15 residues. CDR1 and CDR2 (germline): SGHVS, FNYEAQ. V was pared by 0 bases and J by 0 bases, with 5 bases between. Written as DNA, the CDR3 is TGTGCCAGCAGCTTAGCGGGGACGAACACCGGGGAGCTGTTTTTT. Its protein is CASSLAGTNTGELFF. The variable domain in full, completed from reference TRBV7-6 and TRBJ2-2, reads GAGVSQSPRYKVTKRGQDVALRCDPISGHVSLYWYRQALGQGPEFLTYFNYEAQQDKSGLPNDRFSAERPEGSISTLTIQRTEQRDSAMYRCASSLAGTNTGELFFGEGSRLTVL.

The chain couples TRBV6-1 to TRBJ1-5, with 7 bases lining up with TRBD1. The J segment lost 0 bases and the V segment lost 3 bases, leaving 5 bases of the junction unmatched. Germline lookup yields CDR1 MNHNS and CDR2 SASEGT. CDR3 size: 16 residues. The CDR3 coding sequence is TGTGCCAGCAGTGACAGGGGGTTTTATAGCAATCAGCCCCAGCATTTT. This gives the protein CASSDRGFYSNQPQHF.

This rearrangement joins TRBV20-1 to TRBJ1-2, with D possibly being TRBD1 (5 bases). V lost 3 bases and J lost 4, with 12 bases in between. Germline lookup yields CDR1 DFQATT and CDR2 SNEGSKA (reference sequence). The CDR3 runs 13 residues. The CDR3 bases are TGCAGTGCTAGTGGGGGGTTGGGCTATGGCTACACCTTC. Translating it yields CSASGGLGYGYTF.

The chain has TRBV7-2 and TRBJ1-5, with a tentative D call TRBD1 (6 bases). The CDR3 is 15 residues long. Trimming removed 3 bases from V and 2 bases from J, with 11 bases in between. Germline CDR1 and CDR2: SGHTA and FQGNSA. The CDR3 DNA sequence: TGTGCCAGCAGCTTGCTAGGGGGGGGCAATCAGCCCCAGCATTTT. Translation gives CASSLLGGGNQPQHF.

The chain employs TRBV2 and TRBJ2-7; D is undetermined. This CDR3 region has 14 residues. Trimming took off 7 bases at V and 3 bases at J, with 16 bases between the two ends. Germline assignment: CDR1 SNHLY and CDR2 FYNNEI. The CDR3 sequence: CASIVSQTSYEQYF. CDR3 nucleotides: TGTGCCAGCATAGTTAGTCAGACGAGCTACGAGCAGTACTTC. The full variable domain, in which reference TRBV2 and TRBJ2-7 provide the parts outside the CDR3, is EPEVTQTPSHQVTQMGQEVILRCVPISNHLYFYWYRQILGQKVEFLVSFYNNEISEKSEIFDDQFSVERPDGSNFTLKIRSTKLEDSAMYFCASIVSQTSYEQYFGPGTRLTVT.

The chain is built from TRBV28 and TRBJ1-1; no definite D call. Trimming removed 4 bases from V and 6 bases from J, with 9 bases in between. The V gene's germline CDR1 is MDHEN and CDR2 SYDVKM. The length of the CDR3 is 12 residues. This chain's CDR3 is CASSSSFSEAFF. The CDR3 DNA reads as TGTGCCAGCAGTTCCTCCTTCTCTGAAGCTTTCTTT.

V is TRBV5-1 and J is TRBJ2-2, with D perhaps matching TRBD1 or TRBD2 (6 bases each). CDR1 is SGHRS, CDR2 YFSETQ, per germline. The CDR3 sequence is 15 residues long. Trimming took off 2 bases at V and 6 bases at J, with 14 bases between the two ends. The CDR3 DNA sequence: TGCGCCAGCAGCTTAGCGGGTGCAGGGGCCGGGGAGCTGTTTTTT. Translation: CASSLAGAGAGELFF. Drawing the rest from reference TRBV5-1 and TRBJ2-2, the complete variable domain is KAGVTQTPRYLIKTRGQQVTLSCSPISGHRSVSWYQQTPGQGLQFLFEYFSETQRNKGNFPGRFSGRQFSNSRSEMNVSTLELGDSALYLCASSLAGAGAGELFFGEGSRLTVL.

The V call is TRBV7-2, the J call TRBJ1-1, with D possibly matching TRBD1 (5 bases). The germline V and J ends were trimmed by 3 bases and 1 base, with 6 bases remaining between them. The CDR3 extends over 13 amino acids. CDR1 is SGHTA, CDR2 FQGNSA, per germline. Here the CDR3 reads CASSFTGNTEAFF. The CDR3 DNA reads as TGTGCCAGCAGCTTCACAGGGAACACTGAAGCTTTCTTT.

The chain links TRBV28 to TRBJ1-5; weak D call: TRBD1 (5 bases). In germline, CDR1 is MDHEN, CDR2 SYDVKM. Trimming shortened V by 10 bases and J by 3 bases, and 13 bases separated the two germline ends. The CDR3 spans 13 residues. The CDR3 is CATIGAFNQPQHF. The CDR3 nucleotides are TGTGCCACCATAGGGGCTTTCAATCAGCCCCAGCATTTT.

The chain recombines TRBV27 with TRBJ2-2, with TRBD1 identical over 8 bases. The CDR3 covers 17 residues. Unmatched junction bases numbered 10, after V lost 5 bases and J lost 2 bases. Germline CDR1 and CDR2: MNHEY and SMNVEV (reference sequence). The CDR3 DNA reads as TGTGCCAGCAGTCGAGACCAGACAGGGGCCAACACCGGGGAGCTGTTTTTT. Amino acid sequence: CASSRDQTGANTGELFF.

This clone was found once. V is TRBV28 and J is TRBJ2-7, with a weak D call TRBD1 (6 bases). Trimming stripped 6 bases from V and 0 bases from J, with 18 bases between. The CDR3 sequence is 16 residues long. Per germline, CDR1 MDHEN and CDR2 SYDVKM. The CDR3 loop is CASSPIRTESSYEQYF. In DNA form, the CDR3 reads TGTGCCAGCAGCCCGATTCGGACAGAGAGCTCCTACGAGCAGTACTTC.

The chain links TRBV4-1 to TRBJ1-1, with 8 nucleotides matching TRBD1. The V gene's germline CDR1 is MGHRA and CDR2 YSYEKL. The CDR3 sequence is 13 residues long. V shed 6 bases, J shed 4 bases, and the junction held 4 bases outside the gene matches. The CDR3 coding sequence is TGCGCCAGCAGACGGACAGGGTCCACTGAAGCTTTCTTT. This sequence encodes CASRRTGSTEAFF.

For the CDR3, the DNA is TGTGCCAGCAGCCAAGGACAGGGGGTCAATCAGCCCCAGCATTTT. Translation gives CASSQGQGVNQPQHF. V and J are TRBV3-1 (or the pseudogene TRBV3-2) and TRBJ1-5; 9 nucleotides line up with TRBD1. V trimming: 1 base; J trimming: 3 bases; junction bases outside the gene matches: 1. Germline V gene lookup returns CDR1 LGHDT and CDR2 YNNKEL (reference sequence). This CDR3 has 15 amino acids.

This sequence joins TRBV7-9 and TRBJ1-1; 7 nucleotides match TRBD1. This CDR3 contains 15 residues. J gave up 0 bases and V 2 bases, and 3 bases lay outside the gene matches. Germline CDR1 is SEHNR and CDR2 is FQNEAQ (reference sequence). DNA of the CDR3: TGTGCCAGCAGCTTACTGGGACAGATGAACACTGAAGCTTTCTTT. Its translation: CASSLLGQMNTEAFF.

The V and J genes are TRBV6-5 and TRBJ2-5; 10 bases line up with TRBD2. The CDR3 totals 15 residues. CDR1 is MNHEY, CDR2 SVGAGI, per germline. Trimming removed 1 base from V and 5 bases from J; junction bases left unmatched: 4. The CDR3 loop reads CASSYFSGGHETQYF. DNA of the CDR3: TGTGCCAGCAGTTACTTTAGCGGGGGGCACGAGACCCAGTACTTC.

V and J are TRBV19 and TRBJ1-3, with 7 bases lining up with TRBD1. The J segment lost 2 bases and the V segment lost 6 bases, leaving 7 bases of the junction unmatched. Germline CDR1 is LNHDA and CDR2 is SQIVND (reference sequence). CDR3 length: 15 residues. The CDR3 DNA reads as TGTGCCAGTAGCCCCCGGGACAGAGCTGGAAACACCATATATTTT. Protein sequence: CASSPRDRAGNTIYF.

The chain has TRBV3-1 (or the pseudogene TRBV3-2) and TRBJ1-2; possibly TRBD1 for D (5 bases). The length of the CDR3 is 14 residues. Trimming took off 5 bases at V and 8 bases at J, with 18 bases between the two ends. The V gene's germline CDR1 is LGHDT and CDR2 YNNKEL (reference sequence). CDR3 nucleotides: TGTGCCAGCAGCTTACCCCTCGGGGCGGGGGGCTACACCTTC. It is translated as CASSLPLGAGGYTF.

The chain employs TRBV5-1 and TRBJ2-3; 7 nucleotides align to TRBD1. The CDR3 has 15 amino acids. The V and J ends lost 4 bases and 1 base, in that order; junction bases with no gene match: 6. From germline, CDR1 is SGHRS and CDR2 YFSETQ. CDR3 coding DNA: TGCGCCAGCAGCCCCGACAGGGTCGGCACAGATACGCAGTATTTT. Translation gives CASSPDRVGTDTQYF.

V is TRBV3-1 (or the pseudogene TRBV3-2) and J is TRBJ2-1; 10 nucleotides agree with TRBD2. This CDR3 contains 16 residues. CDR1 and CDR2 (germline): LGHDT, YNNKEL (reference sequence). Trimming at V came to 4 bases and at J to 12 bases, leaving 15 bases not matched to a gene. CDR3 DNA sequence: TGTGCCAGCAGCCCAGATCTAGCGGGAGTGGTTAGATGGCAGTTCTTC. Translated, it gives CASSPDLAGVVRWQFF.

The chain is built from TRBV6-5 and TRBJ1-6; TRBD1 matches at 10 bases. J was trimmed by 8 bases and V by 4 bases; bases with no gene match: 5. The germline gives CDR1 MNHEY, CDR2 SVGAGI. The CDR3 runs to 15 residues. CDR3 amino acids: CASSWEGTGDSPLHF. In DNA form, the CDR3 reads TGTGCCAGCAGTTGGGAGGGGACAGGGGATTCACCCCTCCACTTT.

This rearrangement joins TRBV20-1 to TRBJ2-2; the D gene is possibly TRBD2 (5 bases). CDR3 size: 11 residues. Germline CDR1 DFQATT, CDR2 SNEGSKA (reference sequence). V was cut by 6 bases and J by 7 bases, with 9 bases left in between. The CDR3 loop reads CSAPGDGELFF. The CDR3 nucleotides are TGCAGTGCCCCCGGGGACGGGGAGCTGTTTTTT.

The genes are TRBV14 and TRBJ2-7; weak D call: TRBD2 (6 bases). V dropped 4 bases and J dropped 6 bases, with 10 bases sitting between them. Germline V gene sequence: CDR1 SGHDN, CDR2 FVKESK. The CDR3 extends over 12 amino acids. In DNA form, the CDR3 reads TGTGCCAGCAGCCCCTGGGGAGGCGAGCAGTACTTC. Amino acids: CASSPWGGEQYF.

This chain uses TRBV7-9 with TRBJ2-5, with 7 bases identical to TRBD2. The CDR3 extends over 17 amino acids. The ends lost 1 base at V and 2 bases at J; junction bases unmatched: 10. The germline gives CDR1 SEHNR, CDR2 FQNEAQ (reference sequence). Written as DNA, the CDR3 is TGTGCCAGCAGCTTAGGGATAGCGGGCAAACCACAAGAGACCCAGTACTTC. Its protein product is CASSLGIAGKPQETQYF. The variable domain in full, completed from reference TRBV7-9 and TRBJ2-5, reads DTGVSQNPRHKITKRGQNVTFRCDPISEHNRLYWYRQTLGQGPEFLTYFQNEAQLEKSRLLSDRFSAERPKGSFSTLEIQRTEQGDSAMYLCASSLGIAGKPQETQYFGPGTRLLVL.

The chain uses TRBV21-1 and TRBJ2-7. TRBV21-1 counts as a pseudogene. This CDR3 has 14 residues. The CDR3 region has the DNA TGTGCCAGCAGCGGACGCATTGTAGCCGACGAGCAGTACTTC. Encoded protein: CASSGRIVADEQYF.

The J gene is TRBJ2-1, the V gene TRBV7-9; unclear D gene. Germline V gene data show CDR1 as SEHNR and CDR2 as FQNEAQ (reference sequence). This CDR3 is 11 amino acids long. The germline V and J ends were trimmed by 7 bases and 8 bases, with 9 bases remaining between them. CDR3 DNA sequence: TGTGCCAGCAACAGACTTCATGAGCAGTTCTTC. Amino acid sequence: CASNRLHEQFF.

The chain carries TRBV7-9 and TRBJ2-1; no definite D call. The CDR3 is 15 residues long. The ends were cut back, 5 bases at V and 0 bases at J, with 11 bases in the middle. Germline loops: CDR1 SEHNR, CDR2 FQNEAQ (reference sequence). The CDR3 region has the DNA TGTGCCAGCAGCCCGGAGCTAAGCTCCTACAATGAGCAGTTCTTC. Its translation: CASSPELSSYNEQFF.

V and J are TRBV19 and TRBJ2-7; weak D call: TRBD2 (5 bases). Germline V lookup: CDR1 LNHDA, CDR2 SQIVND (reference sequence). The CDR3 extends over 16 amino acids. V was cut by 3 bases and J by 1 base, with 16 bases left in between. Written as DNA, the CDR3 is TGTGCCAGTAGTATCGGGGTTCGGGAAAAGTCCTACGAGCAGTACTTC. Translation: CASSIGVREKSYEQYF.

This chain uses TRBV5-6 with TRBJ1-2; D is undetermined. The CDR3 extends over 15 amino acids. Germline loops: CDR1 SGHDT, CDR2 YYEEEE. Trimming left V 0 bases short and J 0 bases short, with 9 bases between. The CDR3 spells CASSLGALTNYGYTF. Written as DNA, the CDR3 is TGTGCCAGCAGCTTGGGGGCACTGACTAACTATGGCTACACCTTC.

The CDR3 loop is CASSLPGVRGYTF. The CDR3 DNA sequence: TGTGCCAGCAGTTTACCGGGGGTAAGGGGCTACACCTTC. The V gene is TRBV28, the J gene TRBJ1-2; weak D call: TRBD1 (5 bases). Trimming pared 2 bases from V and 8 bases from J, leaving 12 bases between. The CDR3 is made up of 13 amino acids. Germline V gene sequence: CDR1 MDHEN, CDR2 SYDVKM.